Detailed here is one T cell receptor (beta chain). Its antigen is not identified. Using immunoSEQ multiplex PCR, the repertoire was profiled, and TCRdb retains in-frame clones only, with some absent. The profile shows about 210,000 clones, around 94% of them singletons. The source of the sample is a study of T cell responses to AZD1222 COVID-19 vaccine. Regarding the study as a whole: Only after the peak T cell response were repertoires sampled. Most donors were white British, females outnumbered males, and clonal diversity was possibly underestimated. Only 5 or 6 people who got AZD1222 tested seropositive at baseline.

Sequences were derived from peripheral blood, sampled 28 days after the second dose of the MenACWY control vaccine. This receptor was identified in an adult who received the MenACWY meningococcal vaccine as a control.

In nucleotides, the CDR3 is TGTGCCAGCACCGGTTCGACTACCCAAGAGACCCAGTACTTC. As protein: CASTGSTTQETQYF. The V and J genes are TRBV28 and TRBJ2-5; TRBD2 is a possible D gene (5 bases). The CDR3 length is 14 residues. V was shortened by 7 bases and J by 1 base, with 13 bases between the two germline ends. Germline assignment: CDR1 MDHEN and CDR2 SYDVKM.